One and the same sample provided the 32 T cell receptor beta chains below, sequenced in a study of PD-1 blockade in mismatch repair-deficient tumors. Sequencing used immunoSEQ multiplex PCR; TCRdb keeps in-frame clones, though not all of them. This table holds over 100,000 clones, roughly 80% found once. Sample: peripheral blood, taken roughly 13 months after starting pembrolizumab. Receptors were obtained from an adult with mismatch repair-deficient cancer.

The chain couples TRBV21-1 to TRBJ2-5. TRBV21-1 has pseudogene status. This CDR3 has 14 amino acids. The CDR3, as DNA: TGTGCCAGCAGCAATAACAGTCTGGGGGAGACCCAGTACTTC. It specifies CASSNNSLGETQYF.

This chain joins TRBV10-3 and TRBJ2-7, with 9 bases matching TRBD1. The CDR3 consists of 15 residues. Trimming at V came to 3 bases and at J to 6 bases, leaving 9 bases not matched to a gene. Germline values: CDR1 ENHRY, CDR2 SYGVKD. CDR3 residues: CAISDPGTGSTEQYF. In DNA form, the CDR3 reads TGTGCCATCAGTGATCCCGGGACAGGGTCCACCGAGCAGTACTTC.

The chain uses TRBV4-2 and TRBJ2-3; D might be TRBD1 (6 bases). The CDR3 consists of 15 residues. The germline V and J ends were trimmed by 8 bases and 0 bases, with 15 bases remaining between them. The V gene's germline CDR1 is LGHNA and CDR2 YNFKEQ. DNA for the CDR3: TGTGCCAGCCAGGACAGATTTCCTAGCACAGATACGCAGTATTTT. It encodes CASQDRFPSTDTQYF.

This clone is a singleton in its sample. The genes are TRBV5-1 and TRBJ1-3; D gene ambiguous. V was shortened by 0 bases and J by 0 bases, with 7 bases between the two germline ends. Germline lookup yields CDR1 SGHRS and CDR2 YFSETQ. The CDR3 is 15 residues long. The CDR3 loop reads CASSLDGNSGNTIYF. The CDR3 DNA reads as TGCGCCAGCAGCTTGGACGGTAACTCTGGAAACACCATATATTTT.

The CDR3 nucleotides read TGTGCCAGCAGCCTTCGCCCCGCGAACACCGGGGAGCTGTTTTTT. Its translation is CASSLRPANTGELFF. V usage is TRBV11-2 and J usage is TRBJ2-2; no reliable D call. Trimming stripped 5 bases from V and 0 bases from J, with 10 bases between. This CDR3 is 15 amino acids long. Germline CDR1 and CDR2: SGHAT and FQNNGV.

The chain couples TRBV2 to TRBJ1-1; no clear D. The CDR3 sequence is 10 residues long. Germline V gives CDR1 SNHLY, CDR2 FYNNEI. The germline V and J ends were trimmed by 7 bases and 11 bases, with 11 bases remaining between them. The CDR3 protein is CASKANAAFF. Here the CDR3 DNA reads TGTGCCAGCAAGGCGAACGCGGCTTTCTTT.

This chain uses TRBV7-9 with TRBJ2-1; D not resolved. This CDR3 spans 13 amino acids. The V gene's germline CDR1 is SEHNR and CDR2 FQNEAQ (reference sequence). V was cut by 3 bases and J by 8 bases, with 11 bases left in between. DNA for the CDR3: TGTGCCAGCAGCTTCGACAATGTCGATGAGCAGTTCTTC. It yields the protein CASSFDNVDEQFF. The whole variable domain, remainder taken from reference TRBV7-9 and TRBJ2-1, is DTGVSQNPRHKITKRGQNVTFRCDPISEHNRLYWYRQTLGQGPEFLTYFQNEAQLEKSRLLSDRFSAERPKGSFSTLEIQRTEQGDSAMYLCASSFDNVDEQFFGPGTRLTVL.

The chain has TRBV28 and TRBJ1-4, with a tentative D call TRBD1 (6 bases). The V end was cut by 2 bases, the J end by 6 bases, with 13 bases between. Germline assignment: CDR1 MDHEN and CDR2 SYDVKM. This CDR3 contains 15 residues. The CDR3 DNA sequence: TGTGCCAGCAGTTTAGGGGAGGGGGATGATGAAAAACTGTTTTTT. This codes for CASSLGEGDDEKLFF.

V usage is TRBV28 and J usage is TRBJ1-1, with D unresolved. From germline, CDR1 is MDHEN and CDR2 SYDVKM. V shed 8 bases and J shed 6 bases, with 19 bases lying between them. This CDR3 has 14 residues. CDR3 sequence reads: CASDEQAGRSEAFF. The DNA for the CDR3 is TGTGCCAGCGACGAGCAGGCGGGGAGGTCTGAAGCTTTCTTT.

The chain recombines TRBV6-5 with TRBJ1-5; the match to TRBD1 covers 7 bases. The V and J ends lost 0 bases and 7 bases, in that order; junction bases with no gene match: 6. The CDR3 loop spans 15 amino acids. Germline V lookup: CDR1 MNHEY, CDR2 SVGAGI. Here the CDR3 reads CASSYSRQGGQPQHF. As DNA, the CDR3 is TGTGCCAGCAGTTACTCAAGACAGGGAGGCCAGCCCCAGCATTTT.

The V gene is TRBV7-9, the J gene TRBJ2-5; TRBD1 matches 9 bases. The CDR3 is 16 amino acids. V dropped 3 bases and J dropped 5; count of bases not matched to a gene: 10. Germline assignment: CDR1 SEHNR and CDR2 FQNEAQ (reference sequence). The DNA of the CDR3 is TGTGCCAGCAGCTTGCCGGGACAGGGTGTTAGGGAGACCCAGTACTTC. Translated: CASSLPGQGVRETQYF.

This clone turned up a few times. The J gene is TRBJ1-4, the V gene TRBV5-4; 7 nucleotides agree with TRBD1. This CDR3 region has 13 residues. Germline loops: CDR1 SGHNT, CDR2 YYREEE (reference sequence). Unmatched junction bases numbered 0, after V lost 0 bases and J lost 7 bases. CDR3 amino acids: CASSLDRGEKLFF. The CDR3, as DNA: TGTGCCAGCAGCTTGGACAGGGGTGAAAAACTGTTTTTT.

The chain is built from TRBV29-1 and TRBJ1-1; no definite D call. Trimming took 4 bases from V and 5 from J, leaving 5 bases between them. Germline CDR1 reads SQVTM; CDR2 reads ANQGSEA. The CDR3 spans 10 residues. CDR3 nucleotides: TGCAGCGTTGGTGGAACTGAAGCTTTCTTT. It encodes CSVGGTEAFF. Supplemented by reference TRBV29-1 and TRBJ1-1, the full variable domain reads SAVISQKPSRDICQRGTSLTIQCQVDSQVTMMFWYRQQPGQSLTLIATANQGSEATYESGFVIDKFPISRPNLTFSTLTVSNMSPEDSSIYLCSVGGTEAFFGQGTRLTVV.

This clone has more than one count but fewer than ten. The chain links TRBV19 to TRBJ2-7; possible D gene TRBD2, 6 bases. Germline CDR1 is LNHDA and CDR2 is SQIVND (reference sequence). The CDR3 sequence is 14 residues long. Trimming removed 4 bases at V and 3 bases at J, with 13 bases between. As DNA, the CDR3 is TGTGCCAGTAGTAACCCGGGACTGGGCTACGAGCAGTACTTC. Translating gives CASSNPGLGYEQYF.

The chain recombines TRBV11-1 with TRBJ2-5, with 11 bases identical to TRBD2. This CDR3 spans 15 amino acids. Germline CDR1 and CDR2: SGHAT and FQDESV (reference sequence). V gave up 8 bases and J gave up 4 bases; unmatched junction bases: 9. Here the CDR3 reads CASAEASGRRETQYF. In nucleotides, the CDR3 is TGTGCCAGCGCCGAGGCTAGCGGGAGGAGAGAGACCCAGTACTTC.

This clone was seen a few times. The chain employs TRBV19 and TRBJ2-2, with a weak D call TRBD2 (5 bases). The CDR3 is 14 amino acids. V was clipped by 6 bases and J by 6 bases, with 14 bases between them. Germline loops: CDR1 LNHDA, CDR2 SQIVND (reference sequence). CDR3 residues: CASRTPGTAGELFF. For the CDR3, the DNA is TGTGCCAGTAGAACTCCGGGAACGGCCGGGGAGCTGTTTTTT.

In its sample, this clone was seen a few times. The DNA of the CDR3 is TGTGCCAGTAGTATAGACCAGGGCGGAATTCAGCCCCAGCATTTT. Residues: CASSIDQGGIQPQHF. V is TRBV19 and J is TRBJ1-5, with a possible D match to TRBD1 (5 bases). The CDR3 contains 15 residues. CDR1 is LNHDA, CDR2 SQIVND, per germline (reference sequence). V was cut by 0 bases and J by 6 bases, with 12 bases left in between. Together with reference TRBV19 and TRBJ1-5, the CDR3 gives the full variable domain: DGGITQSPKYLFRKEGQNVTLSCEQNLNHDAMYWYRQDPGQGLRLIYYSQIVNDFQKGDIAEGYSVSREKKESFPLTVTSAQKNPTAFYLCASSIDQGGIQPQHFGDGTRLSIL.

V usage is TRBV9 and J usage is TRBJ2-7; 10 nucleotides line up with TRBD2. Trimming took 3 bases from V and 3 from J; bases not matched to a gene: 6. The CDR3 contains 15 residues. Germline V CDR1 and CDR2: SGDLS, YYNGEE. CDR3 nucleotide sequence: TGTGCCAGCAGCGCTAGCGGGAGTGAGAACTACGAGCAGTACTTC. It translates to CASSASGSENYEQYF.

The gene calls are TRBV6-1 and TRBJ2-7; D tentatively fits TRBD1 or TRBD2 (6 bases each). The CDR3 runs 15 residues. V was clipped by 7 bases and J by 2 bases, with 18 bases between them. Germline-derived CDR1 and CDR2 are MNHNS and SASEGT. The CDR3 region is CASNQDGGPTYEQYF. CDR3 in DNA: TGTGCCAGCAACCAGGATGGGGGGCCGACCTACGAGCAGTACTTC.

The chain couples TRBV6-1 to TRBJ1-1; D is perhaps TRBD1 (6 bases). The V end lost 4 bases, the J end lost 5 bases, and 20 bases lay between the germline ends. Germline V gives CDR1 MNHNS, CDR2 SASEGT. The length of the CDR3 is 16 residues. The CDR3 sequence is CASSAKATTGRTEAFF. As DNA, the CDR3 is TGTGCCAGCAGTGCCAAAGCGACGACAGGAAGGACTGAAGCTTTCTTT.

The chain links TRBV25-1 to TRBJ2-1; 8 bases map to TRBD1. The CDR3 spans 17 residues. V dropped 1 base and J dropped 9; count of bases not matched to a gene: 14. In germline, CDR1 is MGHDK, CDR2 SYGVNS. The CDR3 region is CASSEFAARGQGPEQFF. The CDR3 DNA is TGTGCCAGCAGTGAATTTGCGGCTAGAGGACAGGGTCCTGAGCAGTTCTTC.

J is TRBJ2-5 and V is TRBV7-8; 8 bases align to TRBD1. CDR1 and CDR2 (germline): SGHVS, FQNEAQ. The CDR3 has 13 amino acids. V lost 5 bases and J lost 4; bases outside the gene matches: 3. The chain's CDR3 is CASSRDRLETQYF. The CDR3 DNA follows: TGTGCCAGCAGCCGGGACAGGCTAGAGACCCAGTACTTC.

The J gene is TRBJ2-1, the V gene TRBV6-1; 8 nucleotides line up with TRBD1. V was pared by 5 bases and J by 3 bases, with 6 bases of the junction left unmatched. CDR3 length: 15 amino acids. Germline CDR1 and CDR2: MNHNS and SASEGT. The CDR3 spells CASSPLGQDYNEQFF. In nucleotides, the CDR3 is TGTGCCAGCAGTCCTTTGGGACAGGACTACAATGAGCAGTTCTTC.

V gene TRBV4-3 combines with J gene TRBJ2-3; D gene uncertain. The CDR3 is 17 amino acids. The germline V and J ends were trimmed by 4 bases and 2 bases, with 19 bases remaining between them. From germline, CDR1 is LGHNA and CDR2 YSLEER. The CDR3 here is CASSRSPHVDITDTQYF. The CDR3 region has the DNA TGCGCCAGCAGCCGATCTCCCCATGTAGACATCACAGATACGCAGTATTTT.

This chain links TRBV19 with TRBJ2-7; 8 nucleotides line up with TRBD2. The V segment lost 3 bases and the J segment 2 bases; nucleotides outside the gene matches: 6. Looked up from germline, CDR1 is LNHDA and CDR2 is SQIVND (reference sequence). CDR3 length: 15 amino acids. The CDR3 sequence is CASSMLAGGPYEQYF. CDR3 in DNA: TGTGCCAGTAGTATGCTAGCGGGTGGTCCCTACGAGCAGTACTTC.

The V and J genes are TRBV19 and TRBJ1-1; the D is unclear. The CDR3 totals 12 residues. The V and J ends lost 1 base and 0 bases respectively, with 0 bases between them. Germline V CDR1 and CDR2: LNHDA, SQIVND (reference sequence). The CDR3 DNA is TGTGCCAGTAGTATAGTGAACACTGAAGCTTTCTTT. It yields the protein CASSIVNTEAFF.

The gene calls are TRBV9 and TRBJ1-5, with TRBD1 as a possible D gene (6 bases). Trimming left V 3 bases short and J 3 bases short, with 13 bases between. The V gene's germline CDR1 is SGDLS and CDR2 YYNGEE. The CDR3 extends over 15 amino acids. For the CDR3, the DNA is TGTGCCAGCAGCGGGAGAGACAGGCCCAATCAGCCCCAGCATTTT. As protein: CASSGRDRPNQPQHF.

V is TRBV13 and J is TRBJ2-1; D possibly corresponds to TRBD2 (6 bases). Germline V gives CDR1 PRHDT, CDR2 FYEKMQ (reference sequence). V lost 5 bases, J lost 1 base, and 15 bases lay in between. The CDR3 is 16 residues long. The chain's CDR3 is CASSQGASASYNEQFF. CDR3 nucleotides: TGTGCCAGCAGCCAGGGCGCTAGCGCTTCCTACAATGAGCAGTTCTTC.

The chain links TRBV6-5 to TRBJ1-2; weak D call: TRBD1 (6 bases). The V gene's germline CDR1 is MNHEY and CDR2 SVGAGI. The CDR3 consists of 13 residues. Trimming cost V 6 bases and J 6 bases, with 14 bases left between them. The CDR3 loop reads CASSSHGGNGYTF. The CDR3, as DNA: TGTGCCAGCAGCTCTCACGGGGGCAATGGCTACACCTTC.

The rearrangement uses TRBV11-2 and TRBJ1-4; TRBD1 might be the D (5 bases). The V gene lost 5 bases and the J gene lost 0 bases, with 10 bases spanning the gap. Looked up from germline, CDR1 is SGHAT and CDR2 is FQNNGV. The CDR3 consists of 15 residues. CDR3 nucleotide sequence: TGTGCCAGCAGCCCGGGACGGGCAACTAATGAAAAACTGTTTTTT. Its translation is CASSPGRATNEKLFF.

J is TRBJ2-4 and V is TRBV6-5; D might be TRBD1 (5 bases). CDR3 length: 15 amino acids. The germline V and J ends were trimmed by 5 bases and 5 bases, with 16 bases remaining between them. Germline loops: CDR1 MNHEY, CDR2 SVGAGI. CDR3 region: CASSPYSGQQNIQYF. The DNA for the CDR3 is TGTGCCAGCAGTCCCTACTCCGGACAACAAAACATTCAGTACTTC.

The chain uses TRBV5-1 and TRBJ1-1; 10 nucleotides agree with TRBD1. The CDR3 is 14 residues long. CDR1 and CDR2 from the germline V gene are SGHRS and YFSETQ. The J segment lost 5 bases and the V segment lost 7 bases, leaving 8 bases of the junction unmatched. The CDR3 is CASDRTGGGTEAFF. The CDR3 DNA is TGCGCCAGCGATCGGACAGGGGGTGGGACTGAAGCTTTCTTT.